A selection of T cell receptor beta chains follows, all from one sample in a study of T cell responses to AZD1222 COVID-19 vaccine. Using immunoSEQ multiplex PCR, the repertoire was profiled, and TCRdb retains in-frame clones only, with some absent. The sample shows 110,000 or so clones, about 92% of them seen only once. The sample was peripheral blood, taken on day 0 of MenACWY control vaccination. The receptor set was obtained from an adult in good health. Both conserved end residues are part of each CDR3. A D gene is named only where the DNA matches it firmly. Only part of the rows carry a size: once, few, many, or a class if the clone is expanded.

>TRBJ2-5|TRBV7-9|TRBD1|NA
CASSDTGGEAQETQYF
TGTGCCAGCAGCGATACAGGGGGCGAGGCCCAAGAGACCCAGTACTTC
>TRBJ1-4|TRBV7-7|NA|NA
CASSLAGDEKLFF
TGTGCTAGCAGCTTGGCAGGTGATGAAAAACTGTTTTTT
>TRBJ2-1|TRBV10-1|TRBD2|NA
CASQAASGGDEQFF
TGCGCCAGCCAAGCGGCTAGCGGGGGCGATGAGCAGTTCTTC
>TRBJ2-6|TRBV18|NA|NA
CASSPQTSGANVLTF
TGTGCCAGCTCACCACAGACCTCTGGGGCCAACGTCCTGACTTTC
>TRBJ2-1|TRBV7-3|TRBD1|NA
CASSLDRPPYNEQFF
TGTGCCAGCAGCTTGGACAGGCCGCCCTACAATGAGCAGTTCTTC
>TRBJ2-2|TRBV7-6|TRBD1|NA
CASSSGPGQGANTGELFF
TGTGCCAGCAGCTCGGGGCCGGGACAGGGGGCGAACACCGGGGAGCTGTTTTTT
>TRBJ1-5|TRBV19|TRBD1|NA
CASNDRGRNQPQHF
TGTGCCAGTAATGACAGGGGGCGGAATCAGCCCCAGCATTTT
>TRBJ2-7|TRBV27|NA|NA
CASTPRPGLLSNEQYF
TGTGCCAGCACCCCCCGGCCGGGACTCCTGTCCAACGAGCAGTACTTC
>TRBJ2-7|TRBV7-9|NA|NA
CASSPRGYPSEQYF
TGTGCCAGCAGCCCCCGGGGGTATCCTAGCGAGCAGTACTTC
>TRBJ1-5|TRBV19|NA|once
CASSIRQGGRSNQPQHF
TGTGCCAGTAGTATCAGGCAGGGAGGTCGTAGCAATCAGCCCCAGCATTTT
>TRBJ1-2|TRBV3-1/TRBV3-2|TRBD1|few
CASSQFETGGGGGYTF
TGTGCCAGCAGCCAATTTGAAACAGGGGGCGGAGGTGGCTACACCTTC
>TRBJ1-5|TRBV7-8|TRBD1|NA
CASSRQGNQPQHF
TGTGCCAGCAGCCGACAGGGGAATCAGCCCCAGCATTTT
>TRBJ1-1|TRBV12-3/TRBV12-4|TRBD1|NA
CASTPGTAAEAFF
TGTGCCAGCACCCCAGGGACAGCAGCTGAAGCTTTCTTT
>TRBJ1-2|TRBV19|NA|NA
CASSIGPANYGYTF
TGTGCCAGTAGTATTGGCCCAGCTAACTATGGCTACACCTTC
>TRBJ1-2|TRBV6-5|NA|once
CASSYDGARYTF
TGTGCCAGCAGTTACGACGGGGCGCGCTACACCTTC
>TRBJ1-3|TRBV3-1/TRBV3-2|NA|NA
CASSPGTLKNTIYF
TGTGCCAGCAGCCCCGGGACCCTCAAGAACACCATATATTTT
>TRBJ1-5|TRBV30|NA|NA
CAWSGLQAQPQHF
TGTGCCTGGAGCGGACTACAGGCTCAGCCCCAGCATTTT
>TRBJ1-2|TRBV28|NA|NA
CASSPAGANYGYTF
TGTGCCAGCAGTCCGGCAGGAGCTAACTATGGCTACACCTTC
>TRBJ2-3|TRBV24-1|TRBD2|NA
CATSLAGDSTDTQYF
TGTGCCACCAGTCTAGCGGGGGACAGCACAGATACGCAGTATTTT
>TRBJ1-2|TRBV10-3|NA|NA
CAISDGRELGYTF
TGTGCCATCAGTGACGGCAGGGAGCTTGGCTACACCTTC
>TRBJ1-4|TRBV10-3|TRBD1|NA
CASQGQGNEKLFF
TGTGCCTCACAGGGACAGGGTAATGAAAAACTGTTTTTT
>TRBJ1-5|TRBV29-1|TRBD1|NA
CSVIQGSNQPQHF
TGCAGCGTTATACAGGGGAGCAATCAGCCCCAGCATTTT
>TRBJ1-1|TRBV7-6|NA|few
CASSLDPVNTEAFF
TGTGCCAGCAGCTTAGATCCAGTGAACACTGAAGCTTTCTTT
>TRBJ2-1|TRBV21-1|NA|NA
CASSNRISGGPSSSYNEQFF
TGTGCCAGCAGCAATAGAATTAGCGGGGGGCCATCGAGCTCCTACAATGAGCAGTTCTTC
>TRBJ2-5|TRBV24-1|TRBD2|NA
CAHASGGKAETQYF
TGTGCCCATGCTAGCGGGGGGAAAGCAGAGACCCAGTACTTC
>TRBJ2-1|TRBV5-4|TRBD1|NA
CASSLEVTGSGNEQFF
TGTGCCAGCAGCTTGGAAGTGACAGGGAGTGGCAATGAGCAGTTCTTC
>TRBJ1-6|TRBV30|NA|NA
CAWRRGASSYNSPLHF
TGTGCCTGGAGAAGGGGAGCCAGCTCCTATAATTCACCCCTCCACTTT